This TCR beta chain was documented in a study of cytomegalovirus exposure and HLA in healthy donors. Germline values: CDR1 LNHDA, CDR2 SQIVND (reference sequence). CDR3 size: 13 residues. V dropped 6 bases and J dropped 3 bases, with 11 bases sitting between them. The PCR used 60 Vbeta and 13 Jbeta primers. Data came from immunoSEQ multiplex PCR; TCRdb stores just in-frame clones and leaves some out. In the table there are more than 200,000 clones, approximately 70% of which are singletons. This TCR came from a man aged 40-55 years in good health and CMV-seropositive. Material: PBMCs. J is TRBJ1-1 and V is TRBV19; D gene unclear. CDR3 nucleotides: TGTGCCAGTAGCGGAGTTCGGGACACTGAAGCTTTCTTT. Its protein product is CASSGVRDTEAFF.